Listed here are 29 T cell receptor beta chains from one sample, sequenced in a study of cytomegalovirus exposure and HLA in healthy donors. Use of 60 Vbeta and 13 Jbeta primers characterized the PCR. This table comes from immunoSEQ multiplex PCR, and its TCRdb copy is limited to in-frame clones, with some not included. This sample has 90,000 to 95,000 clones, with more than 70% found just once. Sequencing was done on a sample of PBMCs. The receptor source for this set is a male donor in good health and CMV-seropositive.

The gene calls are TRBV30 and TRBJ2-5; tentative D call: TRBD1 (6 bases). The J call may be faulty, since TRBJ2-7 better matches the DNA end. Germline lookup yields CDR1 GTSNPN and CDR2 SVGIG (reference sequence). The CDR3 is 12 amino acids. In nucleotides, the CDR3 is TGTGCCTGGAGTAAAACAGGGTACGAGCAGTACTTC. This sequence encodes CAWSKTGYEQYF.

The gene calls are TRBV2 and TRBJ2-2; TRBD2 agrees at 12 bases. The J segment lost 6 bases and the V segment lost 10 bases, leaving 6 bases of the junction unmatched. Per germline, CDR1 SNHLY and CDR2 FYNNEI. CDR3 length: 14 amino acids. In DNA, the CDR3 is TGTGCCACCCGACTAGCGGGAGTCTCCGGGGAGCTGTTTTTT. Translating it yields CATRLAGVSGELFF.

The rearrangement uses TRBV2 and TRBJ1-5; the D gene is possibly TRBD1 (6 bases). The germline V and J ends were trimmed by 7 bases and 0 bases, with 13 bases remaining between them. CDR3 length: 15 residues. CDR1 is SNHLY and CDR2 is FYNNEI in the germline V gene. The CDR3 sequence is CASTARTASNQPQHF. The CDR3 nucleotides are TGTGCCAGCACAGCGAGGACAGCTAGCAATCAGCCCCAGCATTTT.

This clone was detected only once. J is TRBJ1-2 and V is TRBV6-5; 8 nucleotides line up with TRBD1. From germline, CDR1 is MNHEY and CDR2 SVGAGI. The J segment lost 6 bases and the V segment lost 2 bases, leaving 11 bases of the junction unmatched. The CDR3 has 16 amino acids. The CDR3 coding sequence is TGTGCCAGCAGTTACACCATGAACTACAGGGGGGATGGCTACACCTTC. Translation: CASSYTMNYRGDGYTF.

The chain employs TRBV19 and TRBJ1-1; D unresolved. Germline CDR1 and CDR2: LNHDA and SQIVND (reference sequence). V was cut by 8 bases and J by 7 bases, with 11 bases left in between. There are 11 residues in the CDR3. For the CDR3, the DNA is TGTGCCAGTGAGTTTATGAATGAAGCTTTCTTT. It encodes CASEFMNEAFF.

The chain carries TRBV6-5 and TRBJ1-1, with D possibly TRBD1 on 5 matching bases. The CDR3 is 13 residues long. Germline CDR1 MNHEY, CDR2 SVGAGI. Trimming removed 6 bases from V and 4 bases from J, with 12 bases in between. For the CDR3, the DNA is TGTGCCAGCAGACCCGGGAGGGGCACTGAAGCTTTCTTT. The encoded protein is CASRPGRGTEAFF.

The V gene is TRBV7-3, the J gene TRBJ1-2; D may be TRBD1 (6 bases). This CDR3 is 16 amino acids long. The germline V and J ends were trimmed by 2 bases and 3 bases, with 16 bases remaining between them. Germline V lookup: CDR1 SGHTA, CDR2 FQGTGA. CDR3 loop: CASSLSSSGEDYGYTF. The CDR3, as DNA: TGTGCCAGCAGCTTATCGTCTTCAGGGGAAGACTATGGCTACACCTTC.

This rearrangement joins TRBV2 to TRBJ2-3; 10 bases map to TRBD2. The CDR3 is 16 amino acids. Germline assignment: CDR1 SNHLY and CDR2 FYNNEI. Trimming removed 7 bases from V and 0 bases from J; junction bases left unmatched: 7. In DNA, the CDR3 is TGTGCCAGCACTGGACTAGCGGCGACTAGCACAGATACGCAGTATTTT. Amino acid sequence: CASTGLAATSTDTQYF. The entire variable domain, with the rest obtained from reference TRBV2 and TRBJ2-3, is as follows: EPEVTQTPSHQVTQMGQEVILRCVPISNHLYFYWYRQILGQKVEFLVSFYNNEISEKSEIFDDQFSVERPDGSNFTLKIRSTKLEDSAMYFCASTGLAATSTDTQYFGPGTRLTVL.

V is TRBV28 and J is TRBJ1-3; no definite D call. V was clipped by 3 bases and J by 7 bases, with 7 bases between them. The CDR3 totals 12 residues. Germline V CDR1 and CDR2: MDHEN, SYDVKM. The CDR3 protein is CASSLNGNTIYF. CDR3 nucleotide sequence: TGTGCCAGCAGTTTGAACGGGAACACCATATATTTT. The whole variable domain, filled in from reference TRBV28 and TRBJ1-3, reads DVKVTQSSRYLVKRTGEKVFLECVQDMDHENMFWYRQDPGLGLRLIYFSYDVKMKEKGDIPEGYSVSREKKERFSLILESASTNQTSMYLCASSLNGNTIYFGEGSWLTVV.

This chain links TRBV6-1 with TRBJ1-1, with D maybe TRBD1 (5 bases). This CDR3 comprises 14 residues. Germline lookup yields CDR1 MNHNS and CDR2 SASEGT. V was clipped by 3 bases and J by 0 bases, with 8 bases between them. The CDR3 nucleotides read TGTGCCAGCAGTGATTGGGGCCTGAACACTGAAGCTTTCTTT. Amino acids: CASSDWGLNTEAFF.

The V gene is TRBV11-2, the J gene TRBJ1-3, with TRBD1 identical over 7 bases. The V segment lost 2 bases and the J segment 4 bases; nucleotides outside the gene matches: 8. Germline V CDR1 and CDR2: SGHAT, FQNNGV. The CDR3 extends over 16 amino acids. CDR3 nucleotide sequence: TGTGCCAGCAGCTTACTAGGGGGCGCGAGAGGAAACACCATATATTTT. Protein product: CASSLLGGARGNTIYF.

The V and J genes are TRBV19 and TRBJ2-1; 10 bases match TRBD2. CDR1 is LNHDA, CDR2 SQIVND, per germline (reference sequence). V was pared by 5 bases and J by 1 base, with 8 bases of the junction left unmatched. CDR3 length: 17 residues. CDR3 nucleotides: TGTGCCAGTAGTTCTCTAGCGGGAGAAGTATCCTACAATGAGCAGTTCTTC. Its translation is CASSSLAGEVSYNEQFF.

In this sample, this clone turned up once. This sequence joins TRBV11-3 and TRBJ2-7; possibly TRBD1 for D (6 bases). CDR1 is SGHNT, CDR2 YENEEA, per germline. The CDR3 sequence is 13 residues long. The germline V and J ends were trimmed by 2 bases and 5 bases, with 10 bases remaining between them. CDR3 in amino acids: CASSLTGIHEQYF. The DNA for the CDR3 is TGTGCCAGCAGCTTAACAGGGATCCACGAGCAGTACTTC.

V and J are TRBV7-3 and TRBJ2-3, with no clear D. Trimming pared 5 bases from V and 3 bases from J, leaving 9 bases between. The CDR3 is 13 amino acids. Germline loops: CDR1 SGHTA, CDR2 FQGTGA. In nucleotides, the CDR3 is TGTGCCAGCAGCCCCTCACGGACAGATACGCAGTATTTT. Amino acids: CASSPSRTDTQYF. Based on the CDR3 plus reference TRBV7-3 and TRBJ2-3, the full variable domain is GAGVSQTPSNKVTEKGKYVELRCDPISGHTALYWYRQSLGQGPEFLIYFQGTGAADDSGLPNDRFFAVRPEGSVSTLKIQRTERGDSAVYLCASSPSRTDTQYFGPGTRLTVL.

This chain joins TRBV5-4 and TRBJ2-3; 7 bases are a match to TRBD2. Germline CDR1 reads SGHNT; CDR2 reads YYREEE (reference sequence). CDR3 length: 15 amino acids. V dropped 1 base and J dropped 2; count of bases not matched to a gene: 4. CDR3 protein: CASSLRTRYTDTQYF. In DNA, the CDR3 is TGTGCCAGCAGCTTGCGGACTAGATACACAGATACGCAGTATTTT.

For this clone: Without the conserved terminal phenylalanine or tryptophan, this CDR3 likely stems from a read error. It is unclear where the CDR3 begins or ends on the DNA, so no DNA is shown, and the CDR3 is as TCRdb lists it. The rearrangement uses TRBV5-1 and TRBJ1-2; the table calls TRBD1, which could not be checked here. Per germline, CDR1 SGHRS and CDR2 YFSETQ. The CDR3 is 12 amino acids long, termini counted. CDR3 loop: CASSSMGGTGVI.

The gene calls are TRBV30 and TRBJ2-7; TRBD1 matches at 9 bases. This CDR3 contains 13 residues. CDR1 GTSNPN and CDR2 SVGIG come from the germline V gene (reference sequence). Trimming took 3 bases from V and 2 from J; bases not matched to a gene: 2. In DNA form, the CDR3 reads TGTGCCTGGAGCAGGGACAGGGCCTACGAGCAGTACTTC. It translates to CAWSRDRAYEQYF.

The chain couples TRBV25-1 to TRBJ1-1, with 7 bases that match TRBD1. Germline values: CDR1 MGHDK, CDR2 SYGVNS. The trim removed 6 bases at V and 4 bases at J, leaving 11 bases unmatched. The CDR3 covers 15 residues. This chain's CDR3 is CASSSTGLGGTEAFF. The CDR3 coding sequence is TGTGCCAGCAGCTCGACAGGGCTGGGGGGCACTGAAGCTTTCTTT.

The chain is built from TRBV19 and TRBJ2-2, with unresolved D. V was clipped by 3 bases and J by 4 bases, with 9 bases between them. Germline V lookup: CDR1 LNHDA, CDR2 SQIVND (reference sequence). CDR3 length: 14 amino acids. The CDR3 nucleotides are TGTGCCAGTAGTATCGCGGCTAGCACCGGGGAGCTGTTTTTT. Translation: CASSIAASTGELFF.

The chain recombines TRBV25-1 with TRBJ1-1; 8 nucleotides line up with TRBD1. Germline lookup yields CDR1 MGHDK and CDR2 SYGVNS. The CDR3 has 12 residues. With V trimmed by 4 bases and J by 6 bases, 1 base remained unmatched. CDR3 sequence reads: CASSGQGSEAFF. The CDR3 DNA sequence: TGTGCCAGCAGTGGACAGGGGTCTGAAGCTTTCTTT. The full variable domain, its missing parts supplied by reference TRBV25-1 and TRBJ1-1, is EADIYQTPRYLVIGTGKKITLECSQTMGHDKMYWYQQDPGMELHLIHYSYGVNSTEKGDLSSESTVSRIRTEHFPLTLESARPSHTSQYLCASSGQGSEAFFGQGTRLTVV.

There are a few counts of this clone. V usage is TRBV6-4 and J usage is TRBJ1-5; D remains ambiguous. The germline V gene has CDR1 MRHNA and CDR2 SNTAGT. The CDR3 extends over 14 amino acids. V was shortened by 4 bases and J by 6 bases, with 13 bases between the two germline ends. The CDR3 reads CASSAGEEGQPQHF. CDR3 coding DNA: TGTGCCAGCAGTGCCGGTGAGGAGGGTCAGCCCCAGCATTTT.

There are a few counts of this clone. V gene TRBV5-1 combines with J gene TRBJ2-7; TRBD1 is a possible D gene (6 bases). The CDR3 runs to 14 residues. Germline V gene lookup returns CDR1 SGHRS and CDR2 YFSETQ. V was shortened by 2 bases and J by 3 bases, with 12 bases between the two germline ends. The CDR3 nucleotides read TGCGCCAGCAGCTTCCGGCAGGGGAACTACGAGCAGTACTTC. Its translation: CASSFRQGNYEQYF.

The chain links TRBV30 to TRBJ2-7; D might be TRBD1 (6 bases). V lost 0 bases and J lost 5, with 11 bases in between. Germline CDR1 GTSNPN, CDR2 SVGIG (reference sequence). The CDR3 spans 13 residues. CDR3 loop: CAWSVQGGDEQYF. The CDR3 region has the DNA TGTGCCTGGAGTGTACAGGGTGGAGACGAGCAGTACTTC.

The chain combines TRBV5-4 with TRBJ2-3, with 15 bases identical to TRBD2. There are 18 residues in the CDR3. Germline CDR1 reads SGHNT; CDR2 reads YYREEE (reference sequence). Germline trimming cut 1 base from V and 1 base from J; bases unmatched to any gene: 4. The CDR3 sequence: CASSLRGLAGGRTDTQYF. CDR3 DNA sequence: TGTGCCAGCAGCTTGAGGGGACTAGCGGGGGGCCGCACAGATACGCAGTATTTT.

This sequence joins TRBV11-3 and TRBJ2-2; D might be TRBD1 (5 bases). Looked up from germline, CDR1 is SGHNT and CDR2 is YENEEA. V was pared by 4 bases and J by 5 bases, with 14 bases between. The CDR3 covers 15 residues. CDR3 nucleotides: TGTGCCAGCAGCTCCGGTGGAAGGGGTACCGGGGAGCTGTTTTTT. Amino acid sequence: CASSSGGRGTGELFF. Based on the CDR3 plus reference TRBV11-3 and TRBJ2-2, the full variable domain is EAGVVQSPRYKIIEKKQPVAFWCNPISGHNTLYWYLQNLGQGPELLIRYENEEAVDDSQLPKDRFSAERLKGVDSTLKIQPAELGDSAVYLCASSSGGRGTGELFFGEGSRLTVL.

A remark on this clone: A junction boundary mismatches the germline segment, possibly from a read error. The chain has TRBV18 and TRBJ2-1, with 9 nucleotides matching TRBD2. This CDR3 region has 18 residues. CDR1 and CDR2 from the germline V gene are KGHSH and LQKENI. This CDR3 is CASSPQGSAGGSYNEQFF. The CDR3 DNA reads TGTGCCAGCTCTCCACAGGGATCGGCGGGGGGGTCCTACAATGAGCAGTTCTTC.

V is TRBV7-2 and J is TRBJ2-6, with D tentatively TRBD1 (7 bases). The V gene's germline CDR1 is SGHTA and CDR2 FQGNSA. V lost 0 bases, J lost 0 bases, and 18 bases lay in between. The CDR3 is made up of 20 amino acids. The CDR3, as DNA: TGTGCCAGCAGCTTAGCTATTAGCGGACAGGTTTCCTCTGGGGCCAACGTCCTGACTTTC. Encoded protein: CASSLAISGQVSSGANVLTF.

The rearrangement uses TRBV11-2 and TRBJ2-2; D is unresolved. V shed 7 bases and J shed 1 base, with 4 bases lying between them. The germline CDR1 and CDR2 sequences are SGHAT and FQNNGV. This CDR3 is built from 12 residues. As DNA, the CDR3 is TGTGCCAGCACCCAGAACACCGGGGAGCTGTTTTTT. This sequence encodes CASTQNTGELFF. The complete variable domain, with remaining parts taken from reference TRBV11-2 and TRBJ2-2, reads EAGVAQSPRYKIIEKRQSVAFWCNPISGHATLYWYQQILGQGPKLLIQFQNNGVVDDSQLPKDRFSAERLKGVDSTLKIQPAKLEDSAVYLCASTQNTGELFFGEGSRLTVL.

The CDR3 bases are TGTGCCAGCAGCAGCAGACAGGGTATCTTAGTTGAGCAGTTCTTC. It codes for CASSSRQGILVEQFF. V and J are TRBV2 and TRBJ2-1; 7 bases align to TRBD1. The CDR3 covers 15 residues. The germline gives CDR1 SNHLY, CDR2 FYNNEI. J was trimmed by 9 bases and V by 6 bases; bases with no gene match: 14.